This TCR beta chain is drawn from a study of T cells in women clearing cervical HPV infection. Regarding the study as a whole: Associations may precede or follow infection; HPV-specific or memory T cells were not isolated. CIN3+ cases had significantly higher TCR repertoire richness than controls, but evenness did not differ. TRBV6-7 relative abundance averaged around 0.11% in cases and around 0.17% in controls.

Germline V gives CDR1 DFQATT, CDR2 SNEGSKA (reference sequence). Trimming took 5 bases from V and 3 from J; bases not matched to a gene: 3. There are 14 residues in the CDR3. Genomic DNA, averaging approximately 1,200 ng per sample, yielded TCR beta CDR3 via immunoSEQ. TCRdb's copy holds only in-frame clones and misses some; the assay was immunoSEQ multiplex PCR. In all, the sample yields over 15,000 clones. Turning to this clone: The antigen is unknown. The CDR3 extends 3 residues past the end of the read, so its final part is completed from the germline J gene.

The chain recombines TRBV20-1 with TRBJ2-1; TRBD2 matches at 11 bases. The clonotype was recovered from a woman between 18 and 70 years old with a cervical HPV16 infection that either progressed to CIN3+ or cleared (not recorded which). Source material: blood buffy coat. The CDR3 sequence: CSAPGLADYNEQFF. The part of the CDR3 DNA that was read is TGCAGTGCTCCGGGACTAGCGGACTACAATGAG.